The clone carrying this T cell receptor beta chain was seen just once. Its antigen is unknown. The record originates from a study of T cells after yellow fever vaccination. Regarding the study as a whole: Only a small proportion of the clonotypes turned up in both the CD4 and the CD8 compartments, likely arising from convergent recombination.

TCRdb re-called the 5' RACE reads through MiXCR, storing one row per CDR3 protein. Counted here are around 340,000 distinct CDR3 sequences, more than 8.5% occurring once; the ten biggest clones make up roughly 18%. Germline loops: CDR1 MNHEY, CDR2 SMNVEV (reference sequence). V lost 5 bases and J lost 2; bases outside the gene matches: 9. This CDR3 has 16 amino acids. The V gene is TRBV27, the J gene TRBJ2-7, with TRBD1 identical over 10 bases. The clonotype comes from a man younger than 35 who received the YFV17D yellow fever vaccine. The specimen was PBMCs, collected on the day of the first yellow fever vaccination. In nucleotides, the CDR3 is TGTGCCAGCAGTCTAACCCCCGGGACAGGGGCCTACGAGCAGTACTTC. Translating it yields CASSLTPGTGAYEQYF.